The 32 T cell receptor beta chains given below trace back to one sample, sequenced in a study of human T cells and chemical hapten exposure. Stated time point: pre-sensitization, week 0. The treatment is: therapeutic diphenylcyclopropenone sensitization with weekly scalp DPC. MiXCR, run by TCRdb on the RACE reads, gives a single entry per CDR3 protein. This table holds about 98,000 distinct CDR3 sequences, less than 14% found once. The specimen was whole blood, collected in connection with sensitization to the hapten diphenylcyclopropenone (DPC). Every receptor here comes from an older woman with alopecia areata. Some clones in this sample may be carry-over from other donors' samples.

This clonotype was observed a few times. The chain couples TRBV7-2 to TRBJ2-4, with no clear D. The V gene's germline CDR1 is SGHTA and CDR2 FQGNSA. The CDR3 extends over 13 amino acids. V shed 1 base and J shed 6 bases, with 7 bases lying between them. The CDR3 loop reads CASSLVGRNIQYF. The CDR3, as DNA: TGTGCCAGCAGCTTAGTGGGCAGAAACATTCAGTACTTC. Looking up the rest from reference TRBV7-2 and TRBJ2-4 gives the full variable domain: GAGVSQSPSNKVTEKGKDVELRCDPISGHTALYWYRQSLGQGLEFLIYFQGNSAPDKSGLPSDRFSAERTGGSVSTLTIQRTQQEDSAVYLCASSLVGRNIQYFGAGTRLSVL.

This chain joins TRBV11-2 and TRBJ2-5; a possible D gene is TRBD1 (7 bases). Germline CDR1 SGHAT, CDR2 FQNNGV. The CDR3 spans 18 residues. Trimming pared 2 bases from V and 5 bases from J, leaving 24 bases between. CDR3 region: CASSLRRQGGQSVETQYF. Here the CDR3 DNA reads TGTGCCAGCAGCTTACGACGTCAGGGGGGCCAAAGTGTGGAGACCCAGTACTTC. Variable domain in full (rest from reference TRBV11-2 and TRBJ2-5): EAGVAQSPRYKIIEKRQSVAFWCNPISGHATLYWYQQILGQGPKLLIQFQNNGVVDDSQLPKDRFSAERLKGVDSTLKIQPAKLEDSAVYLCASSLRRQGGQSVETQYFGPGTRLLVL.

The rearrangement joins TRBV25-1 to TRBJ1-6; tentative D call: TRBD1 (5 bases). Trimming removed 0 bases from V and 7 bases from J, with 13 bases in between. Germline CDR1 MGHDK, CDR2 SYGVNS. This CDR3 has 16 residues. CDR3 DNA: TGTGCCAGCAGTGAATATTCCCCGGGGGGAAATTCACCCCTCCACTTT. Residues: CASSEYSPGGNSPLHF.

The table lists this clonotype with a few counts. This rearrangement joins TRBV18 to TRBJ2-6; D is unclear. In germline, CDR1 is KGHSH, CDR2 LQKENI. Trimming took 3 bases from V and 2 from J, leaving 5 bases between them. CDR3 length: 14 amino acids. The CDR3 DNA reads TGTGCCAGCTCACCGGGTACTGGGGCCAACGTCCTGACTTTC. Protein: CASSPGTGANVLTF.

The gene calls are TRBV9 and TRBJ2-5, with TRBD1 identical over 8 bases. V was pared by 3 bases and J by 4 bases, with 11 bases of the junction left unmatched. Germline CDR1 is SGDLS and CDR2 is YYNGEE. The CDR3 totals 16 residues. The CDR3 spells CASSAFGQGLRETQYF. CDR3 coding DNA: TGTGCCAGCAGCGCCTTTGGACAGGGTTTACGAGAGACCCAGTACTTC.

The DNA of the CDR3 is TGTGCCAGCAGGAGGAATCGGGGTTTTTATGGCTACACCTTC. Translated: CASRRNRGFYGYTF. The chain joins TRBV12-3 or TRBV12-4 to TRBJ1-2, with D unresolved. The CDR3 consists of 14 residues. V was trimmed by 6 bases and J by 5 bases, leaving 16 bases between them.

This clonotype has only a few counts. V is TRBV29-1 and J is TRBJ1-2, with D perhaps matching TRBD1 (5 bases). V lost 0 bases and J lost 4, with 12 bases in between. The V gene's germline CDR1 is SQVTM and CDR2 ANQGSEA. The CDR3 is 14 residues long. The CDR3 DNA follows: TGCAGCGTTGAAGATTGGGGCCAACCCTATGGCTACACCTTC. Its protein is CSVEDWGQPYGYTF.

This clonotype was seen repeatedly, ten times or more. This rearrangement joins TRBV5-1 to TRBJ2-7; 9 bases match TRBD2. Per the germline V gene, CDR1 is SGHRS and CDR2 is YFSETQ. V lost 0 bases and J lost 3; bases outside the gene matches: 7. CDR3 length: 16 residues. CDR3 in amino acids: CASSLAVSGGYYEQYF. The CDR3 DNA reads TGCGCCAGCAGCTTGGCCGTCAGCGGGGGGTACTACGAGCAGTACTTC.

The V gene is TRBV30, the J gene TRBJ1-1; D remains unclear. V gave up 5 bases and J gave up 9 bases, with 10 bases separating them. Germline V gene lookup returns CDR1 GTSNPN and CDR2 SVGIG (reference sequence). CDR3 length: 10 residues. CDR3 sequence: CAWVSRKAFF. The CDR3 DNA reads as TGTGCCTGGGTTAGCCGTAAAGCTTTCTTT.

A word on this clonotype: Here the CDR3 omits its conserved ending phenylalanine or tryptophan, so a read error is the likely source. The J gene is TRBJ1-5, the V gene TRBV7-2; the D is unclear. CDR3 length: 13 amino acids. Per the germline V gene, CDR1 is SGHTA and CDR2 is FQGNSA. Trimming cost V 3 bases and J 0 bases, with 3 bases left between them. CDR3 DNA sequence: TGTGCCAGCAGCTTGGATAGCAATCAGCCCCAGCATTCT. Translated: CASSLDSNQPQHS.

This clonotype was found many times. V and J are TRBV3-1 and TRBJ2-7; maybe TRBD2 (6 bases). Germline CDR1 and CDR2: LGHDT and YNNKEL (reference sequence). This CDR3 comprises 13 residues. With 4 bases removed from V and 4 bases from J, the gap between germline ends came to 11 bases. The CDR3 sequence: CASSPYAGYEQYF. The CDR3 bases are TGTGCCAGCAGCCCCTACGCGGGGTACGAGCAGTACTTC.

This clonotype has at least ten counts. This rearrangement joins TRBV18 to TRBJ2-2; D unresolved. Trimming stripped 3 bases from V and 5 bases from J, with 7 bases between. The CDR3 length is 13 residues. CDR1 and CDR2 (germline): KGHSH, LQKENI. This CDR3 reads CASSPSRTGELFF. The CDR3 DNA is TGTGCCAGCTCACCCTCGAGGACCGGGGAGCTGTTTTTT.

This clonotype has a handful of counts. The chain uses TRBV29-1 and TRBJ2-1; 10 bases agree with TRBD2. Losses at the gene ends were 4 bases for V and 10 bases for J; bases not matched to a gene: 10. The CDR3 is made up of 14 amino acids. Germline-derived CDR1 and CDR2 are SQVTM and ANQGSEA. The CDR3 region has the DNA TGCAGCGTTGCGGCTAGCGGGGGACACAGAGAGCAGTTCTTC. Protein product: CSVAASGGHREQFF.

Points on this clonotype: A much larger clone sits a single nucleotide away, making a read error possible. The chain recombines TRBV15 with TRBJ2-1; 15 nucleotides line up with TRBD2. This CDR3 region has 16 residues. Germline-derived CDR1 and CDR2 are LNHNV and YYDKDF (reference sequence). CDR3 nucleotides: TGTGCCGCCAGCAGGGGAGGACTAGCGGGGGGGCGTGAGCAGTTCTTC. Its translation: CAASRGGLAGGREQFF.

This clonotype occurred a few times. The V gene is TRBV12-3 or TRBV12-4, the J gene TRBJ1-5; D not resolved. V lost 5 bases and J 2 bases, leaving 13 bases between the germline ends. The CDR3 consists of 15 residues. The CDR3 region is CASSGVPVGNQPQHF. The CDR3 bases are TGTGCCAGCAGTGGGGTCCCAGTGGGCAATCAGCCCCAGCATTTT.

The CDR3 DNA follows: TGCAGTGCTAGAGACGGGACTAGCGGCACCGGGGAGCTGTTTTTT. Encoded protein: CSARDGTSGTGELFF. The chain employs TRBV20-1 and TRBJ2-2, with 11 bases that match TRBD2. Germline-derived CDR1 and CDR2 are DFQATT and SNEGSKA (reference sequence). The CDR3 totals 15 residues. The trim removed 0 bases at V and 4 bases at J, leaving 1 base unmatched.

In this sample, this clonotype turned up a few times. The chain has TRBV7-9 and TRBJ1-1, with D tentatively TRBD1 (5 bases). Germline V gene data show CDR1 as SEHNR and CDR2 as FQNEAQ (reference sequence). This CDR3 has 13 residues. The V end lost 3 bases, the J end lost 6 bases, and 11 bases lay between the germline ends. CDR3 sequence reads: CASSFSQGPEAFF. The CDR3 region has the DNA TGTGCCAGCAGCTTTAGTCAGGGCCCTGAAGCTTTCTTT.

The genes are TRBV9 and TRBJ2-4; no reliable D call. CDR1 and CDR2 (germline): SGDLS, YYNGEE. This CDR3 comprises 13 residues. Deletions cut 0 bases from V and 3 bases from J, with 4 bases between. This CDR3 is CASSVGVKNIQYF. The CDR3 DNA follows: TGTGCCAGCAGCGTAGGGGTCAAAAACATTCAGTACTTC. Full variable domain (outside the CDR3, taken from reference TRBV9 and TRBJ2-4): DSGVTQTPKHLITATGQRVTLRCSPRSGDLSVYWYQQSLDQGLQFLIQYYNGEERAKGNILERFSAQQFPDLHSELNLSSLELGDSALYFCASSVGVKNIQYFGAGTRLSVL.

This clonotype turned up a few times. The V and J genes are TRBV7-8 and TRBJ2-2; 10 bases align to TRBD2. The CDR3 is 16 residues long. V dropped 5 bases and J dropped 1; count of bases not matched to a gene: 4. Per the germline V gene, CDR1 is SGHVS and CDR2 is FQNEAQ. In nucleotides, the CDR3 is TGTGCCAGCAGCACCAGACTAGCGGGGAACACCGGGGAGCTGTTTTTT. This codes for CASSTRLAGNTGELFF.

The CDR3 reads CASSISLRTGRNEQFF. CDR3 coding DNA: TGTGCCAGTAGTATCTCACTTAGGACAGGGCGGAATGAGCAGTTCTTC. The J gene is TRBJ2-1, the V gene TRBV19, with 8 bases aligning to TRBD1. The ends lost 3 bases at V and 7 bases at J; junction bases unmatched: 11. Germline CDR1 and CDR2: LNHDA and SQIVND (reference sequence). The CDR3 has 16 amino acids.

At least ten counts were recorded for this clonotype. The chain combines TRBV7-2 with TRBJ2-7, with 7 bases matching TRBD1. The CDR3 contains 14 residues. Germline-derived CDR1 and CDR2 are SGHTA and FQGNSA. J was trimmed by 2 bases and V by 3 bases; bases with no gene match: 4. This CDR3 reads CASSFGTATYEQYF. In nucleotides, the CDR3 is TGTGCCAGCAGCTTCGGGACAGCGACCTACGAGCAGTACTTC.

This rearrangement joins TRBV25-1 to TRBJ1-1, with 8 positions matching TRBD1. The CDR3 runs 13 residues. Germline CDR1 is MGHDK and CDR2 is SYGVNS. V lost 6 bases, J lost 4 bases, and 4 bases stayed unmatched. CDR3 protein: CASRDRVITEAFF. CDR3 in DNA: TGTGCCAGCAGGGACAGGGTGATCACTGAAGCTTTCTTT.

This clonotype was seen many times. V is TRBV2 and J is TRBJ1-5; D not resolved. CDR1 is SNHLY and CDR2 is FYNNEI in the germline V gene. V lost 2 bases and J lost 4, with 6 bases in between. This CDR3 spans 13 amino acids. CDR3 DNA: TGTGCCAGCAGTGAAAATAGAAATCAGCCCCAGCATTTT. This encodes CASSENRNQPQHF.

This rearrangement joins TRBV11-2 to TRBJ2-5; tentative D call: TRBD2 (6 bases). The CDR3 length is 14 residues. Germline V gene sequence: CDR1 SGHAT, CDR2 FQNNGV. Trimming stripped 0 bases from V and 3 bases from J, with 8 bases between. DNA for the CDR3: TGTGCCAGCAGCTTAGAAGGAGGGAAAGAGACCCAGTACTTC. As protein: CASSLEGGKETQYF.

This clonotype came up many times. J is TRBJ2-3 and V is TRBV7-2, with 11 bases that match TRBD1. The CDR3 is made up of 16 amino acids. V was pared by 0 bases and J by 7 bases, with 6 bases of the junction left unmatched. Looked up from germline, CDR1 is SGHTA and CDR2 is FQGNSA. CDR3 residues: CASSLAWTGGSNTQYF. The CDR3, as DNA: TGTGCCAGCAGCTTAGCGTGGACAGGGGGCTCGAATACGCAGTATTTT.

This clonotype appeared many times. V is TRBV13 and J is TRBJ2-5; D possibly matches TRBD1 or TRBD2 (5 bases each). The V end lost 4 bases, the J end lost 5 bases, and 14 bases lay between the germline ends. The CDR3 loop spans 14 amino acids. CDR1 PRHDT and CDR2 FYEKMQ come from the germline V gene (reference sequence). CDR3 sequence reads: CASSSDGGTETQYF. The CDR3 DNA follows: TGTGCCAGCAGCTCCGATGGGGGTACTGAGACCCAGTACTTC.

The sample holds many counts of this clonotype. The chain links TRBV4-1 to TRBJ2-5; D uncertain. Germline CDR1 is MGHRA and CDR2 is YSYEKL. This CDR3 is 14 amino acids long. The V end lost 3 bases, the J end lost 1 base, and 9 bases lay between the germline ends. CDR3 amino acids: CASSHVAIQETQYF. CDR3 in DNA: TGCGCCAGCAGCCATGTAGCTATCCAAGAGACCCAGTACTTC.

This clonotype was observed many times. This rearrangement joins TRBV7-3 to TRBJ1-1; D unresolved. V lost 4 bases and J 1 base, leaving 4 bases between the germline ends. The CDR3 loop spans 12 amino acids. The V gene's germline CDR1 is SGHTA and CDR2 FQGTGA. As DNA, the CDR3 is TGTGCCAGCAGCTGGGGGAACACTGAAGCTTTCTTT. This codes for CASSWGNTEAFF.

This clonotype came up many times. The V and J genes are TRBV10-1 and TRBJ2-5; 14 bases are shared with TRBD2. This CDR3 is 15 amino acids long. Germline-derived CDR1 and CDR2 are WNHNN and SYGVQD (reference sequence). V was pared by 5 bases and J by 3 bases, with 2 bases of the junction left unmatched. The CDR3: CASSPGLAGEETQYF. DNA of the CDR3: TGCGCCAGCAGTCCGGGACTAGCGGGGGAAGAGACCCAGTACTTC.

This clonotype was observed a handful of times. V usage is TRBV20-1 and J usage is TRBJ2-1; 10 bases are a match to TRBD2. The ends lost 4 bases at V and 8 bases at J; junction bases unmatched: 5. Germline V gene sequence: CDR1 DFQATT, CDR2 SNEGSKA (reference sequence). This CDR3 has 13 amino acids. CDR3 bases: TGCAGTGCTATCAGCGGGGGGGCCGATGAGCAGTTCTTC. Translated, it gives CSAISGGADEQFF.

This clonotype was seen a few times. The CDR3 coding sequence is TGTGCCAGCAGTGAAAAGCGACAGTCCTCTGAAGCTTTCTTT. Amino acid sequence: CASSEKRQSSEAFF. This chain connects TRBV6-1 to TRBJ1-1; possibly TRBD1 for D (5 bases). The CDR3 length is 14 residues. CDR1 MNHNS and CDR2 SASEGT come from the germline V gene. V was trimmed by 2 bases and J by 6 bases, leaving 13 bases between them.

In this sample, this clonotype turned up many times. The CDR3 DNA sequence: TGCAGTGCTAGGGGAACCGGGGATGAGAGGGAGACCCAGTACTTC. This encodes CSARGTGDERETQYF. The J gene is TRBJ2-5, the V gene TRBV20-1; a possible D gene is TRBD2 (5 bases). The CDR3 is 15 residues long. CDR1 DFQATT and CDR2 SNEGSKA come from the germline V gene (reference sequence). Between the trimmed V and J ends, which lost 3 bases and 5 bases, there was a span of 19 bases.